The clone carrying this T cell receptor beta chain was counted between two and nine times. What it binds is unknown. Sampled while nominally healthy, donors likely had unrecorded immune exposures. The sample belongs to a study of cytomegalovirus exposure and HLA in healthy donors. In the study overall: For the approximately 410 genotyped donors, 75% to 90% fell within the Caucasian-associated ancestry cluster.

The V and J ends lost 6 bases and 5 bases respectively, with 5 bases between them. The CDR3 spans 11 residues. From germline, CDR1 is KGHSH and CDR2 LQKENI. Primers for the PCR totalled 60 Vbeta and 13 Jbeta. TCRdb's copy holds only in-frame clones and misses some; the assay was immunoSEQ multiplex PCR. Here the sample spans about 180,000 clones, about three quarters being singletons. Study findings and constraints: Follow-up analysis later connected one missense variant in DCLRE1C with trimming of TCR beta V- and J-genes.

This sequence originates from a woman in her fifties or sixties in good health and CMV-seropositive. The V gene is TRBV18, the J gene TRBJ2-1; a weak D match, TRBD2 (5 bases). Sequenced input: PBMCs. CDR3 DNA sequence: TGTGCCAGCTCCGGGAACAATGAGCAGTTCTTC. Translating it yields CASSGNNEQFF.